One and the same sample provided the 25 T cell receptor beta chains below, sequenced in a study of identical twins. Each CDR3 protein gets one entry after TCRdb re-called the 5' RACE reads with MiXCR. The repertoire holds approximately 700,000 distinct CDR3 sequences, with roughly 6% as singletons. The sequenced sample was naive T cells sorted from blood. The receptors come from a man between 18 and 35 years old in good health.

This clonotype was seen repeatedly, ten times or more. The chain employs TRBV4-3 and TRBJ2-2, with D tentatively TRBD2 (5 bases). Germline CDR1 reads LGHNA; CDR2 reads YSLEER. V was trimmed by 2 bases and J by 7 bases, leaving 8 bases between them. This CDR3 comprises 13 residues. The CDR3 DNA reads TGCGCCAGCAGCCAACATGCGGGCGGGGAGCTGTTTTTT. As protein: CASSQHAGGELFF.

In its sample, this clonotype was seen a few times. The chain links TRBV25-1 to TRBJ2-5; D gene ambiguous. Trimming removed 1 base from V and 2 bases from J, with 8 bases in between. The CDR3 has 14 residues. The germline gives CDR1 MGHDK, CDR2 SYGVNS. In DNA, the CDR3 is TGTGCCAGCAGTGAATTTAGGATACAAGAGACCCAGTACTTC. Translated, it gives CASSEFRIQETQYF. The complete variable domain, with remaining parts taken from reference TRBV25-1 and TRBJ2-5, reads EADIYQTPRYLVIGTGKKITLECSQTMGHDKMYWYQQDPGMELHLIHYSYGVNSTEKGDLSSESTVSRIRTEHFPLTLESARPSHTSQYLCASSEFRIQETQYFGPGTRLLVL.

This clonotype has more than one count but fewer than ten. The genes are TRBV4-2 and TRBJ2-2, with 10 bases lining up with TRBD1. This CDR3 is 17 amino acids long. The germline CDR1 and CDR2 sequences are LGHNA and YNFKEQ. The V segment lost 4 bases and the J segment 6 bases; nucleotides outside the gene matches: 11. The DNA for the CDR3 is TGTGCCAGCAGCCCCCACTCGGACAGGGGGGGCGCCGGGGAGCTGTTTTTT. Its translation: CASSPHSDRGGAGELFF.

This clonotype was observed many times. The chain has TRBV28 and TRBJ2-2, with TRBD1 matching over 8 bases. CDR1 MDHEN and CDR2 SYDVKM come from the germline V gene. V dropped 3 bases and J dropped 7; count of bases not matched to a gene: 4. This CDR3 has 14 residues. In nucleotides, the CDR3 is TGTGCCAGCAGTTTCGGACAGGGCGGCGGGGAGCTGTTTTTT. It specifies CASSFGQGGGELFF.

This clonotype appeared a few times. The chain joins TRBV5-1 to TRBJ2-5; 10 bases agree with TRBD2. Germline loops: CDR1 SGHRS, CDR2 YFSETQ. V lost 5 bases and J lost 0; bases outside the gene matches: 7. The CDR3 contains 16 residues. The CDR3 loop is CASSWSGLADQETQYF. As DNA, the CDR3 is TGCGCCAGCAGTTGGTCAGGACTAGCGGACCAAGAGACCCAGTACTTC. Full variable domain (remainder filled in from reference TRBV5-1 and TRBJ2-5): KAGVTQTPRYLIKTRGQQVTLSCSPISGHRSVSWYQQTPGQGLQFLFEYFSETQRNKGNFPGRFSGRQFSNSRSEMNVSTLELGDSALYLCASSWSGLADQETQYFGPGTRLLVL.

This clonotype came up many times. The rearrangement links TRBV20-1 to TRBJ2-1; 7 nucleotides match TRBD1. The CDR3 length is 14 residues. V shed 6 bases and J 0 bases; nucleotides not matched to a gene: 5. The germline V gene encodes CDR1 DFQATT and CDR2 SNEGSKA (reference sequence). The CDR3 reads CSANQGDSYNEQFF. CDR3 DNA sequence: TGCAGTGCAAACCAGGGGGACTCCTACAATGAGCAGTTCTTC.

This clonotype was counted at least ten times. J is TRBJ2-1 and V is TRBV29-1; D is unclear. V lost 7 bases and J lost 6, with 10 bases in between. The CDR3 covers 11 residues. CDR1 SQVTM and CDR2 ANQGSEA come from the germline V gene. CDR3 in amino acids: CSALWGNEQFF. CDR3 nucleotides: TGCAGCGCCTTATGGGGCAATGAGCAGTTCTTC.

The genes are TRBV7-9 and TRBJ2-3, with D possibly called TRBD1 or TRBD2 (5 bases each). V lost 2 bases and J lost 5, with 14 bases in between. This CDR3 region has 15 residues. Per the germline V gene, CDR1 is SEHNR and CDR2 is FQNEAQ (reference sequence). As DNA, the CDR3 is TGTGCCAGCAGCTTACCGCGGGTGGGGCAAGATACGCAGTATTTT. Encoded protein: CASSLPRVGQDTQYF.

This clonotype was detected ten times or more. The CDR3 region is CASSLMGAPDTQYF. Here the CDR3 DNA reads TGTGCCAGCAGCTTAATGGGGGCCCCAGATACGCAGTATTTT. J is TRBJ2-3 and V is TRBV7-9; possibly TRBD1 for D (6 bases). Trimming stripped 2 bases from V and 4 bases from J, with 10 bases between. The CDR3 covers 14 residues. Germline V CDR1 and CDR2: SEHNR, FQNEAQ (reference sequence).

This chain connects TRBV7-9 to TRBJ2-5; tentatively, D is TRBD1 (5 bases). This CDR3 has 14 amino acids. V was cut by 5 bases and J by 5 bases, with 15 bases left in between. Germline V lookup: CDR1 SEHNR, CDR2 FQNEAQ (reference sequence). This CDR3 is CASSDGAYQETQYF. The CDR3 bases are TGTGCCAGCAGCGATGGGGCGTATCAGGAGACCCAGTACTTC.

This clonotype was detected many times. The chain joins TRBV3-1 to TRBJ2-1; 8 bases map to TRBD2. V was clipped by 4 bases and J by 3 bases; unmatched bases: 5. The V gene's germline CDR1 is LGHDT and CDR2 YNNKEL (reference sequence). The CDR3 covers 15 residues. In DNA, the CDR3 is TGTGCCAGCAGCCCAGCGGGAGTGGTCTACAATGAGCAGTTCTTC. Protein: CASSPAGVVYNEQFF.

The rearrangement links TRBV24-1 to TRBJ1-2; maybe TRBD1 (5 bases). Trimming pared 4 bases from V and 7 bases from J, leaving 6 bases between. Looked up from germline, CDR1 is KGHDR and CDR2 is SFDVKD. This CDR3 contains 11 residues. The CDR3 DNA is TGTGCCACCAGTGACAGGGTTGGCTACACCTTC. Its protein product is CATSDRVGYTF.

The table lists this clonotype with a few counts. This chain links TRBV6-1 with TRBJ2-1; 8 positions agree with TRBD2. Germline CDR1 reads MNHNS; CDR2 reads SASEGT. Losses at the gene ends were 6 bases for V and 8 bases for J; bases not matched to a gene: 12. The CDR3 runs 15 residues. Written as DNA, the CDR3 is TGTGCCAGCAGCCCCTTTCTCGGGAGGGGGGATGAGCAGTTCTTC. Encoded protein: CASSPFLGRGDEQFF.

The rearrangement uses TRBV6-1 and TRBJ2-2; D not certain. V gave up 6 bases and J gave up 3 bases, with 11 bases separating them. This CDR3 is built from 14 residues. Germline V gives CDR1 MNHNS, CDR2 SASEGT. CDR3 sequence: CASSQDIYTGELFF. The DNA of the CDR3 is TGTGCCAGCAGCCAGGATATATACACCGGGGAGCTGTTTTTT.

This clonotype was seen a handful of times. This sequence joins TRBV7-8 and TRBJ1-4; 8 bases match TRBD1. The V gene end was trimmed by 5 bases and the J gene end by 2 bases; junction bases not matched to a gene: 13. CDR1 is SGHVS and CDR2 is FQNEAQ in the germline V gene. The CDR3 runs to 18 residues. The CDR3 spells CASSPKRPGQGTNEKLFF. CDR3 in DNA: TGTGCCAGCAGCCCCAAACGCCCTGGACAGGGTACTAATGAAAAACTGTTTTTT. Full variable domain (remainder filled in from reference TRBV7-8 and TRBJ1-4): GAGVSQSPRYKVAKRGQDVALRCDPISGHVSLFWYQQALGQGPEFLTYFQNEAQLDKSGLPSDRFFAERPEGSVSTLKIQRTQQEDSAVYLCASSPKRPGQGTNEKLFFGSGTQLSVL.

The chain is built from TRBV30 and TRBJ1-1, with 10 bases lining up with TRBD1. CDR3 size: 13 residues. Germline CDR1 and CDR2: GTSNPN and SVGIG (reference sequence). Losses at the gene ends were 3 bases for V and 11 bases for J; bases not matched to a gene: 9. CDR3 protein: CAWSGTGALSAFF. DNA for the CDR3: TGTGCCTGGAGCGGGACAGGGGCGTTGTCGGCTTTCTTT.

This clonotype occurred many times. This rearrangement joins TRBV4-3 to TRBJ2-1; the match to TRBD2 covers 8 bases. Trimming took 1 base from V and 10 from J; bases not matched to a gene: 6. Germline CDR1 LGHNA, CDR2 YSLEER. This CDR3 has 14 residues. The chain's CDR3 is CASSQGAGAGEQFF. The DNA of the CDR3 is TGCGCCAGCAGCCAAGGAGCGGGGGCGGGAGAGCAGTTCTTC.

This clonotype showed up many times. The rearrangement links TRBV6-1 to TRBJ1-5, with D unclear. Trimming took 6 bases from V and 0 from J, leaving 12 bases between them. The CDR3 extends over 15 amino acids. CDR1 MNHNS and CDR2 SASEGT come from the germline V gene. CDR3 sequence: CASSPRKNSNQPQHF. The CDR3, as DNA: TGTGCCAGCAGCCCACGCAAGAATAGCAATCAGCCCCAGCATTTT.

This clonotype was recorded at least ten times. The chain is built from TRBV28 and TRBJ1-6; D is uncertain. This CDR3 spans 14 amino acids. Trimming stripped 8 bases from V and 9 bases from J, with 17 bases between. Germline V gene sequence: CDR1 MDHEN, CDR2 SYDVKM. CDR3 residues: CASLRGLGSSPLHF. The CDR3 nucleotides read TGTGCCAGCTTGCGTGGCCTCGGAAGTTCACCCCTCCACTTT.

The sample holds many counts of this clonotype. J is TRBJ2-3 and V is TRBV20-1, with a tentative D call TRBD2 (7 bases). Per germline, CDR1 DFQATT and CDR2 SNEGSKA (reference sequence). The CDR3 extends over 13 amino acids. Trimming stripped 6 bases from V and 4 bases from J, with 14 bases between. The CDR3: CSARGGVADTQYF. The CDR3 nucleotides are TGCAGTGCCCGAGGGGGGGTGGCAGATACGCAGTATTTT.

The chain couples TRBV4-2 to TRBJ2-2, with D tentatively TRBD2 (6 bases). Germline V CDR1 and CDR2: LGHNA, YNFKEQ. The length of the CDR3 is 15 residues. V lost 4 bases to trimming and J lost 4 bases, with 13 bases between them. This chain's CDR3 is CASSRILASTGELFF. CDR3 coding DNA: TGTGCCAGCAGCCGAATACTAGCATCCACCGGGGAGCTGTTTTTT.

This clonotype was counted many times. The chain links TRBV9 to TRBJ2-7, with 7 positions matching TRBD2. The CDR3 extends over 13 amino acids. CDR1 is SGDLS and CDR2 is YYNGEE in the germline V gene. Trimming cost V 3 bases and J 2 bases; bases outside gene matches: 2. CDR3 coding DNA: TGTGCCAGCAGCGGAAGCGGGACCTACGAGCAGTACTTC. It encodes CASSGSGTYEQYF.

This clonotype was counted at least ten times. This chain uses TRBV12-3 or TRBV12-4 with TRBJ2-1; TRBD2 agrees at 16 bases. Losses at the gene ends were 1 base for V and 8 bases for J; bases not matched to a gene: 8. CDR3 size: 18 residues. CDR3 loop: CASSLEPGLAGGLDEQFF. The CDR3 DNA reads as TGTGCCAGCAGTTTAGAACCGGGACTAGCGGGAGGGTTAGATGAGCAGTTCTTC.

On this clonotype itself: A much larger clone is a single base away; this may be a read error. The rearrangement uses TRBV9 and TRBJ1-5, with D tentatively TRBD1 (5 bases). Germline CDR1 SGDLS, CDR2 YYNGEE. The CDR3 is 15 amino acids. CDR3 region: CASSAEGQGNQPRHF. CDR3 DNA: TGTGCCAGCAGCGCTGAGGGGCAGGGAAATCAGCCCCGGCATTTT. The full variable domain, its missing parts supplied by reference TRBV9 and TRBJ1-5, is DSGVTQTPKHLITATGQRVTLRCSPRSGDLSVYWYQQSLDQGLQFLIQYYNGEERAKGNILERFSAQQFPDLHSELNLSSLELGDSALYFCASSAEGQGNQPRHFGDGTRLSIL.

The chain is built from TRBV7-3 and TRBJ2-7, with 8 bases that match TRBD2. From germline, CDR1 is SGHTA and CDR2 FQGTGA. This CDR3 is built from 15 residues. V was pared by 5 bases and J by 0 bases, with 6 bases of the junction left unmatched. The CDR3 DNA reads as TGTGCCAGCAGCCCCTCGGGGGGGAACTCCTACGAGCAGTACTTC. It codes for CASSPSGGNSYEQYF.